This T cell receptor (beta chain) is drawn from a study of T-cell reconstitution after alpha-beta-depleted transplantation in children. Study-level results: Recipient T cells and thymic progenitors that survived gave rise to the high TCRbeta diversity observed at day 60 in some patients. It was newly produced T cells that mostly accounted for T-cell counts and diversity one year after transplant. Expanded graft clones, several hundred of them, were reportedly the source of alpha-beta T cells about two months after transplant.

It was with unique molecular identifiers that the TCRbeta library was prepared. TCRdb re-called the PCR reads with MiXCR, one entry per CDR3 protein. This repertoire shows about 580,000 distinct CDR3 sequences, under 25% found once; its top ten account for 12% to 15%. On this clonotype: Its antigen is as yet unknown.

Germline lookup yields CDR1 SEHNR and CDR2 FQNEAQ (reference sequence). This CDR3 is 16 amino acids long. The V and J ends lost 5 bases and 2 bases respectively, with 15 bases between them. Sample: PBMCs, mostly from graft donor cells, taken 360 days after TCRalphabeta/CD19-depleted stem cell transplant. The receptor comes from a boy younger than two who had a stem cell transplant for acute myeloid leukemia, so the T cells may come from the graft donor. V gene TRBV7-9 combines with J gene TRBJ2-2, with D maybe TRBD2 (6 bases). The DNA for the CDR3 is TGTGCCAGCAGCAATCAACCGGGAGCCAACACCGGGGAGCTGTTTTTT. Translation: CASSNQPGANTGELFF.